The T cell receptor (beta chain) under discussion was sequenced for a study of blood T cells in healthy people across ages. The study, taken as a whole, reports: It was not known whether donors were CMV positive (a possible confounder of expanded clonotype changes).

For the second PCR, which ran for 7 to 11 cycles, a sample-barcoded 5' primer and a J-beta primer mix were used. Each cDNA molecule was tagged by a template-switch adaptor that had 12 random nucleotides. MiXCR, run by TCRdb on the 5' RACE reads, gives a single entry per CDR3 protein. The sample carries under 2 million distinct CDR3 sequences, around 36% recorded once. The CDR3 consists of 14 residues. Germline CDR1 and CDR2: DFQATT and SNEGSKA (reference sequence). This clonotype was recorded a few times. As yet, its antigen is unknown. The junction shows a germline mismatch at one end, possibly a read error. PBMCs were isolated at a quantity of at least 6 million per sample.

This rearrangement joins TRBV20-1 to TRBJ2-5; TRBD2 aligns across 11 bases. The specimen was blood. The receptor comes from a woman in her 30s in good health. Here the CDR3 reads CNASSGRGWETQYF. CDR3 coding DNA: TGCAATGCTAGTAGCGGGAGGGGGTGGGAGACCCAGTACTTC.